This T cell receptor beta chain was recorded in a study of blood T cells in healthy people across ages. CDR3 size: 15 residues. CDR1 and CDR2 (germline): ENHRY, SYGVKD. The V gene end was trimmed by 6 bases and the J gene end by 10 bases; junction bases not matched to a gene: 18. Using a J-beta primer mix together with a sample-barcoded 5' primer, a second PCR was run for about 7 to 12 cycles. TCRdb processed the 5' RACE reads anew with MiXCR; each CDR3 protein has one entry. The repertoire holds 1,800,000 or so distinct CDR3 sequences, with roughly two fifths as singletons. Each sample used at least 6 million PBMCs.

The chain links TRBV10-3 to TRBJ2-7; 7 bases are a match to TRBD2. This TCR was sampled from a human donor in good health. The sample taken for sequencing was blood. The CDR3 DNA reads TGTGCCATCAGGCCTGGGACTACGGAGACAGACACCCAGTACTTC. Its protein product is CAIRPGTTETDTQYF.